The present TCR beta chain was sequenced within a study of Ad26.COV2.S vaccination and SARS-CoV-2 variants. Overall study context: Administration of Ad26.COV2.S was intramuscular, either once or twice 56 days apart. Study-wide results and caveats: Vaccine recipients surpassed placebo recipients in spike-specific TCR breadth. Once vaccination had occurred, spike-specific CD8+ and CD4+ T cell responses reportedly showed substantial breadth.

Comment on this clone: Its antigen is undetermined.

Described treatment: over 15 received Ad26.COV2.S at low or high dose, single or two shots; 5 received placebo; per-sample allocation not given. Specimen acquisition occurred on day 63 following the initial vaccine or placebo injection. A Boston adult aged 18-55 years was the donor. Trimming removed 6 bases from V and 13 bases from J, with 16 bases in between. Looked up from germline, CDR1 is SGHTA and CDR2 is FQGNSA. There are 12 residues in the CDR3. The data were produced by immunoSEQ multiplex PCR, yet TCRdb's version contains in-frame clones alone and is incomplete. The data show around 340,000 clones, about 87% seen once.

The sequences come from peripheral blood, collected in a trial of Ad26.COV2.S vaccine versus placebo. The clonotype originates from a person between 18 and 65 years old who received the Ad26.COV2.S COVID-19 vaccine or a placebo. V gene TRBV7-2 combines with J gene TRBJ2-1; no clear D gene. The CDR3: CASSLSGGYQFF. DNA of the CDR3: TGTGCCAGCAGTTTATCTGGTGGATATCAGTTCTTC.